This record looks at one TCR beta chain sequence and its context. This sample includes further DNA sequences coding for the same CDR3. Clones were read by immunoSEQ multiplex PCR, and TCRdb kept only the in-frame ones, dropping some. The sample has 2,100,000 or so clones; about 94% are singletons. This sample was included in a study of shared clonotypes between healthy human individuals. CDR1 is MNHEY and CDR2 is SVGAGI in the germline V gene. J was trimmed by 4 bases and V by 2 bases; bases with no gene match: 4. The CDR3 is 14 amino acids. This rearrangement joins TRBV6-5 to TRBJ2-7; 8 bases map to TRBD2. This sequence originates from a man between 18 and 29 years old in good health. The sequencing sample was made of naive CD4+ T cells sorted from blood. Subset specified: CD45RA+ positively selected. CDR3 DNA sequence: TGTGCCAGCAGTTACACAAGCGGGAGTTACGAGCAGTACTTC. Protein: CASSYTSGSYEQYF.